A selection of T cell receptor beta chains follows, all from one sample in a study of human T cells and chemical hapten exposure. MiXCR was run by TCRdb on the RACE reads, yielding one entry per CDR3 protein. The repertoire includes approximately 120,000 distinct CDR3 sequences, roughly 9% of them detected once, and 3% to 4% sits in the top ten. This specimen consisted of whole blood, obtained in connection with sensitization to the hapten diphenylcyclopropenone (DPC). The receptor set was obtained from a woman aged 40 to 50 with alopecia areata. Some clones in this sample may be carry-over from other donors' samples. Each CDR3 is given with its conserved first and last residue. Fields, in order: CDR3 length, D gene, V gene, clone size, J gene, CDR3 DNA, CDR3 protein. The D gene is left open where the match is weak. Expanded clones get a size class; other rows say once, few or many, or leave the size out.

15,TRBD1,TRBV28,many,TRBJ1-1,TGTGCCAGCAGTCCTCCGGGACAGGGGGGAACTGAAGCTTTCTTT,CASSPPGQGGTEAFF
16,TRBD1,TRBV3-1,few,TRBJ1-1,TGTGCCAGCAGCCAATGGACAGGGGGGCAATCCCCTGAAGCTTTCTTT,CASSQWTGGQSPEAFF
16,TRBD1,TRBV7-9,many,TRBJ2-5,TGTGCCAGCAGCCCGCGACAGGGTTGGCAGCAAGAGACCCAGTACTTC,CASSPRQGWQQETQYF
15,NA,TRBV29-1,few,TRBJ1-2,TGCAGCGTTGATCCAGGTGCTTTTGCTAACTATGGCTACACCTTC,CSVDPGAFANYGYTF
16,TRBD2,TRBV2,few,TRBJ2-7,TGTGCCAGCAGTGCCACTGGGGGAGCGGGGAGGTACGAGCAGTACTTC,CASSATGGAGRYEQYF
14,NA,TRBV2,many,TRBJ2-1,TGTGCCAGCAGTGTGGAGGGGTCCTACAATGAGCAGTTCTTC,CASSVEGSYNEQFF
17,NA,TRBV18,many,TRBJ2-1,TGTGCCAGCTCACAACCGGGACGGAATAGGATATACAATGAGCAGTTCTTC,CASSQPGRNRIYNEQFF
16,TRBD2,TRBV7-4,few,TRBJ2-2,TGTGCCAGCAGCAGTGGGGGGACTAGCCACACCGGGGAGCTGTTTTTT,CASSSGGTSHTGELFF
14,TRBD1,TRBV30,many,TRBJ1-6,TGTGCCCCCTTATACGGACAGGGGCCGATACCCCTCCACTTT,CAPLYGQGPIPLHF
14,TRBD1,TRBV7-6,many,TRBJ1-4,TGTGCCAGCAGCTTACGAGGACAGGATGAAAAACTGTTTTTT,CASSLRGQDEKLFF
13,NA,TRBV3-1,NA,TRBJ2-7,TGTGCCAGCAGCCGCTCCCAAGAATACGAGCAGTACTTC,CASSRSQEYEQYF
13,NA,TRBV29-1,NA,TRBJ1-1,TGCAGCGTTGAAGGGGTCCTGAACACTGAAGCTTTCTTT,CSVEGVLNTEAFF
15,TRBD1,TRBV19,NA,TRBJ2-5,TGTGCCAGTAGACCTCGACAGGGGATTCTGGAGACCCAGTACTTC,CASRPRQGILETQYF
16,TRBD1,TRBV28,many,TRBJ1-5,TGTGCCAGCAGTTTGGCGGGACAGGGGGCACCACAGCCCCAGCATTTT,CASSLAGQGAPQPQHF
16,TRBD2,TRBV7-6,many,TRBJ2-1,TGTGCCAGCAGCTTAGCGGGGACTAGCGGGGGGTATGAGCAGTTCTTC,CASSLAGTSGGYEQFF
13,TRBD1,TRBV5-1,NA,TRBJ2-7,TGCGCCAGCAGCTCCCGGGACAGCTACGAGCAGTACTTC,CASSSRDSYEQYF
15,TRBD1,TRBV6-5,NA,TRBJ1-2,TGTGCCAGCAGTTACTCGCTCGGACAGGGTTATGGCTACACCTTC,CASSYSLGQGYGYTF
15,NA,TRBV3-1,NA,TRBJ1-5,TGTGCCAGCAGCCAAGCCATGGGAAGCAATCAGCCCCAGCATTTT,CASSQAMGSNQPQHF
16,NA,TRBV24-1,NA,TRBJ2-3,TGTGCCACCAGCCCGCGTCCGGGGTCATCCACAGATACGCAGTATTTT,CATSPRPGSSTDTQYF
16,NA,TRBV5-1,many,TRBJ1-3,TGCGCCAGCAGCTTGGGCGGGACTAGCTCTGGAAACACCATATATTTT,CASSLGGTSSGNTIYF